What follows are 4 T cell receptor beta chains derived from one specimen sequenced in a study of blood T cell repertoires in COVID-19. Here immunoSEQ multiplex PCR was the method, and the copy in TCRdb shows in-frame clones only, minus some. The sample includes around 340,000 clones, 83% seen only once; the top ten take 2.5% to 3.5%. Sequencing was carried out using peripheral blood. The receptors come from a young man with active or convalescent COVID-19.

This clone was seen a few times. This chain joins TRBV13 and TRBJ1-1; TRBD1 is a possible D gene (5 bases). V was trimmed by 0 bases and J by 3 bases, leaving 14 bases between them. There are 16 residues in the CDR3. Germline CDR1 reads PRHDT; CDR2 reads FYEKMQ (reference sequence). The CDR3 here is CASSLGREGKDTEAFF. The CDR3 DNA reads as TGTGCCAGCAGCTTAGGCCGGGAGGGGAAGGACACTGAAGCTTTCTTT.

The J gene is TRBJ1-2, the V gene TRBV19; 8 nucleotides line up with TRBD1. CDR1 is LNHDA, CDR2 SQIVND, per germline (reference sequence). The CDR3 has 13 residues. J gave up 7 bases and V 5 bases, and 6 bases lay outside the gene matches. The CDR3 sequence is CASSVGQESGYTF. CDR3 coding DNA: TGTGCCAGTAGTGTGGGACAGGAGAGTGGCTACACCTTC.

The chain is built from TRBV4-2 and TRBJ2-7, with TRBD2 identical over 7 bases. Germline CDR1 reads LGHNA; CDR2 reads YNFKEQ. The junction had 12 bases not matched to a gene; V was cut back by 1 base and J by 0 bases. The CDR3 has 18 residues. Here the CDR3 DNA reads TGTGCCAGCAGCCAAGGGGAGGTAGCGGGTCGTAGCTCCTACGAGCAGTACTTC. Protein: CASSQGEVAGRSSYEQYF.

The chain employs TRBV6-6 and TRBJ2-7; D might be TRBD2 (6 bases). CDR3 size: 13 residues. CDR1 and CDR2 from the germline V gene are MNHNY and SVGAGI (reference sequence). V lost 7 bases and J lost 3, with 13 bases in between. The CDR3 coding sequence is TGTGCCAGCACCCTCGCCGGGGGCTACGAGCAGTACTTC. Its protein product is CASTLAGGYEQYF.